A selection of T cell receptor beta chains follows, all from one sample in a study of spatial heterogeneity in lung cancer. TCRdb re-analysed the 5' RACE reads in MiXCR, keeping a single row per CDR3 protein. The table has approximately 52,000 distinct CDR3 sequences, about 5.8% seen once. Here the sequenced sample was PBMCs, taken at surgery. The receptors here all came from a male donor with early-stage non-small cell lung cancer. Each CDR3 is given with its conserved first and last residue. The D gene is left open where the match is weak. Clone size is stated in some rows and not others, as once, few, many or a class when expanded.

>TRBD1|14|TRBJ2-1|many|TRBV10-3
CAISRDRGHNEQFF
TGTGCCATCAGTCGGGACAGGGGCCATAATGAGCAGTTCTTC
>TRBD2|14|TRBJ2-3|-|TRBV5-4
CASSFSGEGDTQYF
TGTGCCAGCAGCTTTAGCGGGGAAGGAGATACGCAGTATTTT
>TRBD2|14|TRBJ2-1|many|TRBV7-2
CASSPQRTSLGQFF
TGTGCCAGCAGCCCCCAACGGACTAGTCTGGGGCAGTTCTTC
>-|15|TRBJ2-1|many|TRBV11-2
CASSLDFGSYNEQFF
TGTGCCAGCAGCTTAGACTTCGGCTCCTACAATGAGCAGTTCTTC
>TRBD1|15|TRBJ1-1|-|TRBV30
CAWSRYGTENTEAFF
TGTGCCTGGAGTCGTTATGGGACAGAGAACACTGAAGCTTTCTTT
>-|15|TRBJ2-5|-|TRBV14
CASSQERGSRQTQYF
TGTGCCAGCAGCCAAGAACGAGGCTCTCGGCAGACCCAGTACTTC
>-|13|TRBJ1-5|many|TRBV27
CASANTGNQPQHF
TGTGCCAGCGCAAACACGGGCAATCAGCCCCAGCATTTT
>TRBD2|18|TRBJ2-3|many|TRBV20-1
CSAPRPPTSGIYTDTQYF
TGCAGTGCTCCCCGGCCTCCGACTAGCGGAATTTACACAGATACGCAGTATTTT
>-|13|TRBJ1-4|many|TRBV29-1
CSVMTSTNEKLFF
TGCAGCGTTATGACATCTACTAATGAAAAACTGTTTTTT
>-|15|TRBJ2-3|many|TRBV5-4
CASNPEQGGTDTQYF
TGTGCCAGCAACCCCGAACAGGGCGGCACAGATACGCAGTATTTT
>-|13|TRBJ2-4|few|TRBV27
CASSLAAYGIQYF
TGTGCCAGCAGTTTGGCCGCTTACGGCATTCAGTACTTC
>-|15|TRBJ2-5|many|TRBV19
CASSPAASVGETQYF
TGTGCCAGTAGTCCGGCGGCTAGCGTGGGCGAGACCCAGTACTTC
>-|15|TRBJ2-3|many|TRBV28
CASGSSTPSTDTQYF
TGTGCCAGCGGATCCTCCACACCGAGCACAGATACGCAGTATTTT
>-|14|TRBJ2-7|many|TRBV2
CASSEGSDFYEQYF
TGTGCCAGCAGTGAGGGTTCAGACTTCTACGAGCAGTACTTC
>-|13|TRBJ1-1|-|TRBV7-7
CASSLSENTEAFF
TGTGCCAGCAGCTTATCAGAGAACACTGAAGCTTTCTTT
>TRBD1|14|TRBJ1-2|few|TRBV29-1
CSVPTGAANYGYTF
TGCAGCGTTCCTACAGGGGCAGCGAACTATGGCTACACCTTC
>-|17|TRBJ1-6|many|TRBV4-2
CASSQGAATLYNSPLHF
TGTGCCAGCAGCCAAGGTGCAGCTACCCTTTATAATTCACCCCTCCACTTT
>-|15|TRBJ1-1|many|TRBV6-6
CASSSQDFTNTEAFF
TGTGCCAGCAGTTCCCAGGACTTCACTAACACTGAAGCTTTCTTT
>TRBD2|20|TRBJ2-4|many|TRBV28
CASSNQRGREQILAKNIQYF
TGTGCCAGCAGTAACCAGCGGGGACGTGAACAAATTTTAGCCAAAAACATTCAGTACTTC
>TRBD1|15|TRBJ1-5|many|TRBV9
CASSVGQGRDQPQHF
TGTGCCAGCAGCGTCGGACAGGGAAGAGATCAGCCCCAGCATTTT
>TRBD1|15|TRBJ1-4|many|TRBV5-1
CASSSQGQSVEKLFF
TGCGCCAGCAGCAGCCAGGGACAGAGCGTGGAAAAACTGTTTTTT
>TRBD1|15|TRBJ1-5|many|TRBV6-2/TRBV6-3
CASSYGGTGNQPQHF
TGTGCCAGCAGTTACGGTGGGACAGGGAATCAGCCCCAGCATTTT
>-|13|TRBJ2-3|-|TRBV27
CASIAGGTDTQYF
TGTGCCAGCATAGCAGGGGGCACAGATACGCAGTATTTT
>TRBD1|14|TRBJ2-4|few|TRBV20-1
CSFEGQQAKNIQYF
TGCAGTTTTGAGGGACAGCAAGCCAAAAACATTCAGTACTTC
>-|14|TRBJ1-4|medium-sized|TRBV4-3
CASSQSGSNEKLFF
TGCGCCAGCAGCCAGTCAGGGAGTAATGAAAAACTGTTTTTT
>-|17|TRBJ1-4|few|TRBV28
CASSPGELTATNEKLFF
TGTGCCAGCAGTCCAGGGGAACTCACTGCAACTAATGAAAAACTGTTTTTT
>-|14|TRBJ2-7|many|TRBV5-1
CASSPRTDTYEQYF
TGCGCCAGCAGCCCACGGACAGACACCTACGAGCAGTACTTC
>TRBD1|17|TRBJ2-1|many|TRBV11-2
CASSRPRQGAYYNEQFF
TGTGCCAGCAGCCGCCCCAGACAGGGGGCGTACTACAATGAGCAGTTCTTC
>-|14|TRBJ2-2|many|TRBV4-2
CASSPGQNTGELFF
TGTGCCAGCAGCCCCGGACAAAACACCGGGGAGCTGTTTTTT